Presented here are 21 T cell receptor beta chains from one specimen sequenced in a study of cytomegalovirus exposure and HLA in healthy donors (dated by TCRdb to 2016 to 2017). Preparation of the library involved the immunoSEQ multiplex PCR assay. For the multiplex PCR, a mixture combining 60 forward primers for TCR Vbeta segments and 13 reverse primers for TCR Jbeta segments was used. In TCRdb, the immuneACCESS table is reduced to in-frame sequences with V and J assigned. These tables do not hold every clone; where another copy was compared, an unresolved V gene accounts for under half, and the others remain unexplained. The sample data list 70,000 or so clones, and approximately 60% of these were observed just once. The top ten constitute about 2.9% of the sample. The sequencing sample was made of PBMCs. The receptors derive from a woman aged 50 to 65 in good health and CMV-seronegative.

The chain is built from TRBV6-5 and TRBJ2-7, with 12 nucleotides matching TRBD2. The CDR3 has 15 residues. V was pared by 6 bases and J by 4 bases, with 7 bases of the junction left unmatched. CDR1 is MNHEY and CDR2 is SVGAGI in the germline V gene. The CDR3 loop reads CASSRLAGADYEQYF. CDR3 nucleotide sequence: TGTGCCAGCAGCCGACTAGCGGGAGCCGATTACGAGCAGTACTTC.

Remarks on this clone: Relative to the germline gene, one junction end is altered; a read error may explain this. The J gene is TRBJ1-2, the V gene TRBV7-7; D remains unclear. The germline CDR1 and CDR2 sequences are SSHAT and FNYEAQ (reference sequence). The CDR3 runs to 14 residues. CDR3 coding DNA: TGTGCTAGCAGCTTTCCAGATATTAACTATGGCTACACCTTC. This codes for CASSFPDINYGYTF.

The chain links TRBV4-3 to TRBJ2-1; 9 bases match TRBD2. The CDR3 loop spans 16 amino acids. With 4 bases clipped from V and 8 bases from J, the junction kept 12 bases outside the gene matches. Germline CDR1 and CDR2: LGHNA and YSLEER. CDR3 sequence reads: CASSLSRLAGQDEQFF. The CDR3 coding sequence is TGCGCCAGCAGCCTCTCCCGGCTAGCGGGACAAGATGAGCAGTTCTTC.

The chain couples TRBV13 to TRBJ2-7; TRBD1 might be the D (6 bases). V dropped 5 bases and J dropped 1 base, with 12 bases sitting between them. CDR1 and CDR2 from the germline V gene are PRHDT and FYEKMQ (reference sequence). This CDR3 has 14 amino acids. The CDR3 DNA reads TGTGCCAGCAGCCCCGACAGGCTATCCTACGAGCAGTACTTC. Residues: CASSPDRLSYEQYF.

This clone was found a few times. V and J are TRBV7-2 and TRBJ2-2; no definite D call. The CDR3 contains 13 residues. From germline, CDR1 is SGHTA and CDR2 FQGNSA. V was pared by 5 bases and J by 7 bases, with 11 bases between. The CDR3 sequence is CASSLGSYGELFF. CDR3 DNA sequence: TGTGCCAGCAGCCTGGGCAGCTACGGGGAGCTGTTTTTT.

The J gene is TRBJ2-5, the V gene TRBV5-4; 8 positions match TRBD1. J was trimmed by 3 bases and V by 4 bases; bases with no gene match: 5. The CDR3 has 14 residues. The germline CDR1 and CDR2 sequences are SGHNT and YYREEE (reference sequence). CDR3 amino acids: CASSRGQEKETQYF. CDR3 in DNA: TGTGCCAGCAGCCGGGGACAGGAAAAAGAGACCCAGTACTTC.

CDR3 bases: TGTGCCAGCAGCGCCTCCGGGACAGGGGACAGGGGCTACACCTTC. Residues: CASSASGTGDRGYTF. The chain has TRBV9 and TRBJ1-2; TRBD1 agrees at 10 bases. Losses at the gene ends were 3 bases for V and 8 bases for J; bases not matched to a gene: 10. Germline CDR1 and CDR2: SGDLS and YYNGEE. The CDR3 is 15 amino acids. The full variable domain, completed using reference TRBV9 and TRBJ1-2, is DSGVTQTPKHLITATGQRVTLRCSPRSGDLSVYWYQQSLDQGLQFLIQYYNGEERAKGNILERFSAQQFPDLHSELNLSSLELGDSALYFCASSASGTGDRGYTFGSGTRLTVV.

The V gene is TRBV7-2, the J gene TRBJ2-7, with TRBD2 matching 11 bases. Germline V gene sequence: CDR1 SGHTA, CDR2 FQGNSA. CDR3 length equals 14 residues. Trimming took 0 bases from V and 6 from J; bases not matched to a gene: 1. The CDR3 DNA reads as TGTGCCAGCAGCTTAGCACTAGCGGGAGCCGAGCAGTACTTC. It yields the protein CASSLALAGAEQYF.

The chain is built from TRBV10-3 and TRBJ1-5; 9 bases line up with TRBD1. The V and J ends lost 10 bases and 1 base, in that order; junction bases with no gene match: 11. The CDR3 runs to 16 residues. Germline V gene sequence: CDR1 ENHRY, CDR2 SYGVKD. This chain's CDR3 is CATLSGTGTSNQPQHF. In nucleotides, the CDR3 is TGTGCCACCCTCAGCGGGACAGGGACCAGCAATCAGCCCCAGCATTTT.

The V gene is TRBV7-9, the J gene TRBJ2-2, with D possibly TRBD2 on 5 matching bases. The germline gives CDR1 SEHNR, CDR2 FQNEAQ (reference sequence). This CDR3 comprises 16 residues. The V end was cut by 7 bases, the J end by 2 bases, with 17 bases between. CDR3 in amino acids: CASTPRGSLNTGELFF. The DNA for the CDR3 is TGTGCCAGCACCCCCCGCGGGTCCCTTAACACCGGGGAGCTGTTTTTT.

For the CDR3, the DNA is TGTGCCAGCAGCTTAGCGGGGGCAGGAGATACGCAGTATTTT. Amino acid sequence: CASSLAGAGDTQYF. The V gene is TRBV5-6, the J gene TRBJ2-3; the match to TRBD2 covers 8 bases. Germline lookup yields CDR1 SGHDT and CDR2 YYEEEE. The CDR3 is made up of 14 amino acids. V dropped 2 bases and J dropped 5; count of bases not matched to a gene: 4.

The chain joins TRBV5-6 to TRBJ2-5, with D hard to call. The V end lost 0 bases, the J end lost 5 bases, and 5 bases lay between the germline ends. Germline V gene lookup returns CDR1 SGHDT and CDR2 YYEEEE. This CDR3 comprises 12 residues. CDR3 sequence (DNA): TGTGCCAGCAGCTTGGCCGCGGAGACCCAGTACTTC. Translated, it gives CASSLAAETQYF.

This sequence joins TRBV5-1 and TRBJ2-1; D is uncertain. CDR3 length: 15 residues. Trimming took off 2 bases at V and 0 bases at J, with 9 bases between the two ends. Germline lookup yields CDR1 SGHRS and CDR2 YFSETQ. The CDR3 DNA reads as TGCGCCAGCAGCTTAGTGGAGAGCTCCTACAATGAGCAGTTCTTC. This codes for CASSLVESSYNEQFF.

The chain recombines TRBV5-4 with TRBJ1-2; 7 bases are a match to TRBD1. V lost 4 bases to trimming and J lost 7 bases; unmatched junction nucleotides: 10. Germline V lookup: CDR1 SGHNT, CDR2 YYREEE (reference sequence). The CDR3 contains 14 residues. The CDR3 sequence: CASSLLQGIGGYTF. CDR3 nucleotides: TGTGCCAGCAGCCTACTACAGGGGATCGGTGGCTACACCTTC.

The CDR3 reads CATSRDSGEETQYF. In DNA, the CDR3 is TGTGCCACCAGCAGAGATTCGGGGGAAGAGACCCAGTACTTC. The V call is TRBV15, the J call TRBJ2-5, with a possible D match to TRBD2 (6 bases). Germline loops: CDR1 LNHNV, CDR2 YYDKDF (reference sequence). The CDR3 has 14 residues. V shed 0 bases and J shed 3 bases, with 8 bases lying between them.

V is TRBV28 and J is TRBJ2-7; D remains ambiguous. Looked up from germline, CDR1 is MDHEN and CDR2 is SYDVKM. The CDR3 sequence is 12 residues long. Trimming cost V 2 bases and J 6 bases, with 8 bases left between them. CDR3 amino acids: CASSLTGFEQYF. As DNA, the CDR3 is TGTGCCAGCAGTTTAACCGGTTTCGAGCAGTACTTC.

The genes are TRBV29-1 and TRBJ1-1; D unresolved. This CDR3 has 15 amino acids. Trimming pared 0 bases from V and 1 base from J, leaving 12 bases between. Germline loops: CDR1 SQVTM, CDR2 ANQGSEA. The CDR3 region has the DNA TGCAGCGTTGAAGATCCGGGGAGGACGAACACTGAAGCTTTCTTT. Translating gives CSVEDPGRTNTEAFF.

The chain has TRBV9 and TRBJ2-7; 7 bases are a match to TRBD2. This CDR3 is built from 15 residues. J was trimmed by 0 bases and V by 3 bases; bases with no gene match: 6. The germline CDR1 and CDR2 sequences are SGDLS and YYNGEE. In DNA form, the CDR3 reads TGTGCCAGCAGCGAAGCTCCTAGCGGCTCCTACGAGCAGTACTTC. Translating it yields CASSEAPSGSYEQYF.

The chain recombines TRBV7-2 with TRBJ2-1; TRBD1 aligns across 7 bases. CDR1 SGHTA and CDR2 FQGNSA come from the germline V gene. Germline trimming cut 3 bases from V and 10 bases from J; bases unmatched to any gene: 12. The CDR3 is 15 residues long. The CDR3 loop reads CASSFTRQGFGEQFF. DNA of the CDR3: TGTGCCAGCAGCTTTACGAGACAGGGCTTTGGGGAGCAGTTCTTC.

CDR3 bases: TGCGCCAGCAGCGTGGGGGTAGGGGGCTCTGGAAACACCATATATTTT. This encodes CASSVGVGGSGNTIYF. The chain has TRBV4-1 and TRBJ1-3, with D maybe TRBD1 (6 bases). CDR1 is MGHRA, CDR2 YSYEKL, per germline. V dropped 5 bases and J dropped 0 bases, with 14 bases sitting between them. This CDR3 is built from 16 residues.

This chain's CDR3 is CASSLASRGTYEQYF. CDR3 DNA sequence: TGTGCCAGCAGCTTAGCATCGCGGGGCACCTACGAGCAGTACTTC. The rearrangement uses TRBV7-2 and TRBJ2-5, with a possible D match to TRBD2 (6 bases). The J call is uncertain, as TRBJ2-7 better fits the DNA end. Per the germline V gene, CDR1 is SGHTA and CDR2 is FQGNSA. The CDR3 extends over 15 amino acids.